One sample yielded the 17 T cell receptor beta chains listed below, sequenced in a study of naive and memory T cell subsets (dated by TCRdb to the late 2010s). The treatment or condition label of this sample denotes: skin biopsy from PPD injection site in Mantoux-positive individual. The study reported a robust and sensitive protocol to amplify, sequence and analyze TCRs, based on 3' ligation of a UMI-containing oligonucleotide to TCR cDNA. The method was UMI-ligation and nested PCR. TCRdb records Illumina MiSeq as the sequencer. The ligated cDNA was amplified in four rounds of PCR with nested alpha and beta constant region primers together with the SP2 primer. TCRdb reanalyzed the raw reads on its own, using fastp at Q25 for trimming and MiXCR for clone calling, and kept in-frame beta chains. Each entry merges the rows of one CDR3 protein and shows their most common DNA and genes. A total of around 35,000 distinct CDR3 sequences appear in this sample, 9.5% to 11% of them only once. The leading ten clones occupy around 3.9% of the sample.

This specimen was skin, taken from a tuberculin skin test site. Receptors were obtained from an adult in good health.

This clonotype was recorded at least ten times. The rearrangement links TRBV3-1 to TRBJ2-5; 7 nucleotides align to TRBD1. Germline-derived CDR1 and CDR2 are LGHDT and YNNKEL (reference sequence). V was clipped by 4 bases and J by 1 base; unmatched bases: 3. The CDR3 sequence is 14 residues long. The chain's CDR3 is CASSPTGAQETQYF. The CDR3 DNA is TGTGCCAGCAGCCCCACAGGGGCCCAAGAGACCCAGTACTTC.

This chain connects TRBV13 to TRBJ2-7; TRBD2 matches at 8 bases. Germline V gene data show CDR1 as PRHDT and CDR2 as FYEKMQ (reference sequence). The V and J ends lost 5 bases and 2 bases, in that order; junction bases with no gene match: 5. CDR3 length: 14 amino acids. This CDR3 reads CASSPPGGTYEQYF. CDR3 nucleotide sequence: TGTGCCAGCAGCCCCCCGGGGGGGACCTACGAGCAGTACTTC.

This clonotype occurred a few times. The chain recombines TRBV30 with TRBJ1-1; D is ambiguous. The V end was cut by 0 bases, the J end by 8 bases, with 10 bases between. CDR1 and CDR2 (germline): GTSNPN, SVGIG (reference sequence). This CDR3 region has 12 residues. The CDR3 protein is CAWSVQGGEAFF. Written as DNA, the CDR3 is TGTGCCTGGAGTGTACAAGGAGGAGAAGCTTTCTTT.

In this sample, this clonotype turned up a few times. The V call is TRBV2, the J call TRBJ1-2; D remains unclear. CDR3 length: 15 residues. With 6 bases removed from V and 4 bases from J, the gap between germline ends came to 18 bases. From germline, CDR1 is SNHLY and CDR2 FYNNEI. The DNA of the CDR3 is TGTGCCAGCAGGGACGTCCCCGTCTTTGGCTATGGCTACACCTTC. Residues: CASRDVPVFGYGYTF.

This clonotype was seen a few times. The chain uses TRBV20-1 and TRBJ1-1, with 7 bases identical to TRBD1. The CDR3 consists of 13 residues. The germline V gene encodes CDR1 DFQATT and CDR2 SNEGSKA (reference sequence). The CDR3 spells CRVVQGRNTEAFF. In DNA, the CDR3 is TGCAGGGTTGTACAGGGGAGGAACACTGAAGCTTTCTTT.

The chain carries TRBV2 and TRBJ2-7, with TRBD2 matching over 8 bases. V dropped 4 bases and J dropped 2; count of bases not matched to a gene: 4. Germline loops: CDR1 SNHLY, CDR2 FYNNEI. This CDR3 is built from 14 residues. CDR3 region: CASSAFSGTYEQYF. The CDR3 nucleotides are TGTGCCAGCAGTGCCTTTAGCGGGACCTACGAGCAGTACTTC.

The rearrangement joins TRBV20-1 to TRBJ2-7, with D perhaps matching TRBD1 (6 bases). In germline, CDR1 is DFQATT, CDR2 SNEGSKA (reference sequence). The V end was cut by 1 base, the J end by 3 bases, with 19 bases between. This CDR3 region has 16 residues. CDR3 in DNA: TGCAGTGCTAGAGCTTACTCAACAGGGAATGGCTACGAGCAGTACTTC. Translation gives CSARAYSTGNGYEQYF.

This clonotype came up many times. The J gene is TRBJ2-5, the V gene TRBV20-1; TRBD2 aligns across 10 bases. The CDR3 has 15 amino acids. With 7 bases clipped from V and 1 base from J, the junction kept 9 bases outside the gene matches. Per the germline V gene, CDR1 is DFQATT and CDR2 is SNEGSKA (reference sequence). As DNA, the CDR3 is TGCAGTGGGAAAATAGCGGGGGGACCCCAAGAGACCCAGTACTTC. It is translated as CSGKIAGGPQETQYF.

On this clonotype: This sequence may be a read error, since a much larger clone differs from it by one base. The V gene is TRBV6-6, the J gene TRBJ1-1; D gene uncertain. Germline CDR1 MNHNY, CDR2 SVGAGI (reference sequence). The CDR3 covers 15 residues. Between the trimmed V and J ends, which lost 0 bases and 3 bases, there was a span of 11 bases. The CDR3 sequence is CASSYSKFRDTEAFF. In DNA form, the CDR3 reads TGTGCCAGCAGTTACTCGAAGTTTCGGGACACTGAAGCTTTCTTT.

The CDR3 nucleotides read TGCAGTGCTAGAGATGACAGCAATCAGCCCCAGCATTTT. Protein product: CSARDDSNQPQHF. The chain links TRBV20-1 to TRBJ1-5; D unresolved. This CDR3 spans 13 amino acids. V lost 0 bases to trimming and J lost 1 base, with 4 bases between them. The germline V gene encodes CDR1 DFQATT and CDR2 SNEGSKA (reference sequence).

This clonotype was seen repeatedly, ten times or more. The chain carries TRBV5-1 and TRBJ1-6; a weak D match, TRBD1 (5 bases). The CDR3 sequence is 15 residues long. The V and J ends lost 4 bases and 6 bases respectively, with 14 bases between them. The germline V gene encodes CDR1 SGHRS and CDR2 YFSETQ. CDR3: CASSLPGRANSPLHF. CDR3 DNA sequence: TGCGCCAGCAGCCTGCCGGGACGGGCTAATTCACCCCTCCACTTT.

This clonotype has ten or more counts. CDR3 residues: CATKGTGGNEQFF. The CDR3 DNA reads as TGTGCCACGAAGGGGACAGGGGGAAATGAGCAGTTCTTC. The chain carries TRBV10-3 and TRBJ2-1, with 11 bases that match TRBD1. Unmatched junction bases numbered 6, after V lost 10 bases and J lost 7 bases. Germline CDR1 ENHRY, CDR2 SYGVKD. This CDR3 is built from 13 residues.

V usage is TRBV3-1 and J usage is TRBJ1-1; D ambiguous. Germline V gives CDR1 LGHDT, CDR2 YNNKEL (reference sequence). CDR3 length equals 12 residues. Trimming took off 2 bases at V and 8 bases at J, with 9 bases between the two ends. The CDR3 DNA reads as TGTGCCAGCAGCCAAAGGTCTAGGGAAGCTTTCTTT. Encoded protein: CASSQRSREAFF. Full variable domain (outside the CDR3, taken from reference TRBV3-1 and TRBJ1-1): DTAVSQTPKYLVTQMGNDKSIKCEQNLGHDTMYWYKQDSKKFLKIMFSYNNKELIINETVPNRFSPKSPDKAHLNLHINSLELGDSAVYFCASSQRSREAFFGQGTRLTVV.

This clonotype was recorded at least ten times. The chain couples TRBV20-1 to TRBJ2-1; maybe TRBD2 (5 bases). CDR1 DFQATT and CDR2 SNEGSKA come from the germline V gene (reference sequence). Trimming took off 3 bases at V and 10 bases at J, with 19 bases between the two ends. This CDR3 is built from 14 residues. In DNA, the CDR3 is TGCAGTGCTAGGGTATCTGGAGGCTCCCGGGAGCAGTTCTTC. Translated, it gives CSARVSGGSREQFF.

Many counts were recorded for this clonotype. V usage is TRBV7-2 and J usage is TRBJ1-3, with D perhaps matching TRBD1 (6 bases). V was pared by 6 bases and J by 0 bases, with 12 bases between. The germline CDR1 and CDR2 sequences are SGHTA and FQGNSA. The CDR3 spans 15 residues. The CDR3 DNA sequence: TGTGCCAGCAGTTCGGACAGAGCCTCTGGAAACACCATATATTTT. Amino acids: CASSSDRASGNTIYF.

This chain joins TRBV7-2 and TRBJ2-5; D is undetermined. The germline gives CDR1 SGHTA, CDR2 FQGNSA. The CDR3 covers 14 residues. V dropped 1 base and J dropped 7 bases, with 13 bases sitting between them. In DNA, the CDR3 is TGTGCCAGCAGCTTAGACTTGGTCTACGGGACCCAGTACTTC. This translates into CASSLDLVYGTQYF.

The chain joins TRBV15 to TRBJ1-1; tentatively, D is TRBD1 (5 bases). Looked up from germline, CDR1 is LNHNV and CDR2 is YYDKDF (reference sequence). Trimming pared 0 bases from V and 5 bases from J, leaving 13 bases between. The CDR3 is 15 amino acids. As DNA, the CDR3 is TGTGCCACCAGCAGAGACAAGGGGTTGAGGACTGAAGCTTTCTTT. This encodes CATSRDKGLRTEAFF.